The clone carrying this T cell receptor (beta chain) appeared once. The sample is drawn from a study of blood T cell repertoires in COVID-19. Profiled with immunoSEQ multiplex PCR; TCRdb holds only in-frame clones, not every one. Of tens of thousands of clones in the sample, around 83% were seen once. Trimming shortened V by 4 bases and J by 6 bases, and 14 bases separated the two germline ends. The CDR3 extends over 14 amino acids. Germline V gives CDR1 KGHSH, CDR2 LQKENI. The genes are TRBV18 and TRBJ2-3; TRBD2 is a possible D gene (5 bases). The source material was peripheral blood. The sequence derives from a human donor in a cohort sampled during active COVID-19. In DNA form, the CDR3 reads TGTGCCAGCTCACTCCGGCCGAGAGGGGATACGCAGTATTTT. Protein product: CASSLRPRGDTQYF.